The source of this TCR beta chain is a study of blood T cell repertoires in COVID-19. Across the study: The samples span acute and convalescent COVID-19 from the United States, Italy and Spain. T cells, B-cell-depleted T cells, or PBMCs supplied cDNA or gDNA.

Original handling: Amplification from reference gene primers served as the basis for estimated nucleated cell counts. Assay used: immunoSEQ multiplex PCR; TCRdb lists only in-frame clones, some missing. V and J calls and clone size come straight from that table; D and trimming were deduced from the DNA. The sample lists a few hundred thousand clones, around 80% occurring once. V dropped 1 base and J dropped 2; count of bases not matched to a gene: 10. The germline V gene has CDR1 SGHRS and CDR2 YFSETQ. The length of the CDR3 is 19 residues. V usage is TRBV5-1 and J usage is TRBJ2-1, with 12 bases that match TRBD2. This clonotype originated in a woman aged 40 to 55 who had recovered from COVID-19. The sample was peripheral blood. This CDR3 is CASSLSPLAGGRTYNEQFF. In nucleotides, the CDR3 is TGCGCCAGCAGCTTGTCCCCACTAGCGGGGGGCAGGACCTACAATGAGCAGTTCTTC.